This TCR beta chain was captured in a study of cytomegalovirus exposure and HLA in healthy donors. Points on this clone: Antigen unknown.

Overall study results and limits: The investigators catalogued about 170 TCR beta chains as cytomegalovirus-associated. V- and J-gene trimming of TCR beta was linked (in a later analysis) to a missense DCLRE1C variant. Information on immune exposure was restricted to one variable (CMV serostatus).

PCR used 60 Vbeta primers and 13 Jbeta primers. Clones were read by immunoSEQ multiplex PCR, and TCRdb kept only the in-frame ones, dropping some. The sample records 150,000 or so clones, around 75% being singletons. The CDR3 sequence is 14 residues long. Per the germline V gene, CDR1 is SGHTA and CDR2 is FQGNSA. V dropped 4 bases and J dropped 4 bases, with 14 bases sitting between them. Material: PBMCs. The receptor comes from a male donor in good health and CMV-seronegative. The rearrangement links TRBV7-2 to TRBJ2-7, with D hard to call. DNA of the CDR3: TGTGCCAGCAGCTCCCCAGATCGTGGTTACGAGCAGTACTTC. This encodes CASSSPDRGYEQYF.